This T cell receptor (beta chain) is from a study of lymphopenia after photon versus proton radiotherapy. General observations from the study: Authors raise, but do not show, better survival with proton therapy. Proton therapy kept repertoires fairly stable, unlike photons, which gained effector/memory cells.

Comments on this clone: The antigen remains undetermined.

The data were produced by immunoSEQ multiplex PCR, yet TCRdb's version contains in-frame clones alone and is incomplete. The data contain approximately 65,000 clones, approximately 86% of them singletons. V shed 1 base, J shed 3 bases, and the junction held 5 bases outside the gene matches. Germline lookup yields CDR1 MNHEY and CDR2 SVGAGI. This CDR3 spans 16 amino acids. This receptor was identified in an elderly man with esophageal cancer. The chain recombines TRBV6-5 with TRBJ2-1, with 8 bases identical to TRBD2. Sequenced material: peripheral blood, taken from a patient treated with proton-based radiotherapy. CDR3 sequence reads: CASSYLGGGLYNEQFF. The CDR3 region has the DNA TGTGCCAGCAGTTACTTGGGCGGGGGGCTCTACAATGAGCAGTTCTTC.